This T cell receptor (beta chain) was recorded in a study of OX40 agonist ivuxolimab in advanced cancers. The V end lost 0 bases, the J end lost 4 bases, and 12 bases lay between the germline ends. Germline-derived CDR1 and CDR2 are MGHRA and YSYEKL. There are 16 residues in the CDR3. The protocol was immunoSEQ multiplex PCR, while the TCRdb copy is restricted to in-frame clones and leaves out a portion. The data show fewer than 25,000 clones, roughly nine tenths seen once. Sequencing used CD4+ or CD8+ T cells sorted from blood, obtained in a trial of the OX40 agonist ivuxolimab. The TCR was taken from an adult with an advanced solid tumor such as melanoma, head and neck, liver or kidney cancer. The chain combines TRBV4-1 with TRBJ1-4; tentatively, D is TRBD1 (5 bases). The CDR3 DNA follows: TGCGCCAGCAGCCAAGATTCAGCAGGGAGTAATGAAAAACTGTTTTTT. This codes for CASSQDSAGSNEKLFF.